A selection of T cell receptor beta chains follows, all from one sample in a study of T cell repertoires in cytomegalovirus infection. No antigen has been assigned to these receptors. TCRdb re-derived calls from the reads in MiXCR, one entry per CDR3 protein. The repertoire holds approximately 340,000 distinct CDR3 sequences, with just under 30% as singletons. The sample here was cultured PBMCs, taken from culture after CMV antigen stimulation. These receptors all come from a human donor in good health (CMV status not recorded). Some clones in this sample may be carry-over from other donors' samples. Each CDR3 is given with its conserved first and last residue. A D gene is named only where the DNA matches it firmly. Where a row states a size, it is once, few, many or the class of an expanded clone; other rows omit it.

CDR3: CASRAAGARGYGYTF
DNA: TGTGCCAGTAGGGCGGCGGGGGCGCGAGGCTATGGCTACACCTTC
size: NA
V: TRBV19
D: NA
J: TRBJ1-2

CDR3: CASTLWGPNEQFF
DNA: TGTGCCAGCACTCTTTGGGGGCCCAATGAGCAGTTCTTC
size: NA
V: TRBV7-2
D: NA
J: TRBJ2-1

CDR3: CASSSRRRDSGANVLTF
DNA: TGTGCCAGCAGTTCCCGAAGACGCGACTCTGGGGCCAACGTCCTGACTTTC
size: NA
V: TRBV28
D: NA
J: TRBJ2-6

CDR3: CSASPSRLAGYNEQFF
DNA: TGCAGTGCTAGTCCCAGTAGGCTAGCGGGCTACAATGAGCAGTTCTTC
size: few
V: TRBV20-1
D: TRBD2
J: TRBJ2-1

CDR3: CASSVYYGYTF
DNA: TGTGCCAGCAGTGTATATTACGGCTACACCTTC
size: NA
V: TRBV25-1
D: NA
J: TRBJ1-2

CDR3: CASSYGRGFGNTEAFF
DNA: TGTGCCAGCAGTTACGGTCGGGGGTTTGGGAACACTGAAGCTTTCTTT
size: NA
V: TRBV6-5
D: NA
J: TRBJ1-1

CDR3: CASSSGPLAGEYEQFF
DNA: TGTGCCAGCAGCTCGGGCCCATTAGCGGGAGAATATGAGCAGTTCTTC
size: NA
V: TRBV7-3
D: TRBD2
J: TRBJ2-1

CDR3: CASSSGQGTRYEQYF
DNA: TGTGCCAGCAGCTCCGGACAGGGGACCCGTTACGAGCAGTACTTC
size: few
V: TRBV2
D: TRBD1
J: TRBJ2-7

CDR3: CASSSSGTLNIQYF
DNA: TGTGCCAGCAGTTCCTCCGGGACGCTAAACATTCAGTACTTC
size: NA
V: TRBV6-5
D: NA
J: TRBJ2-4

CDR3: CASSMRAGGSDTQYF
DNA: TGTGCCAGCAGTATGCGGGCGGGAGGTTCAGATACGCAGTATTTT
size: few
V: TRBV7-6
D: TRBD2
J: TRBJ2-3

CDR3: CASSPVPNTLSNEQFF
DNA: TGTGCCAGCAGCCCGGTCCCGAATACTCTAAGCAATGAGCAGTTCTTC
size: NA
V: TRBV11-1
D: NA
J: TRBJ2-1

CDR3: CAISPTGANEKLFF
DNA: TGTGCCATCTCACCCACGGGGGCAAATGAAAAACTGTTTTTT
size: NA
V: TRBV10-3
D: NA
J: TRBJ1-4

CDR3: CAISEQDRPAYEQFF
DNA: TGTGCCATCAGTGAACAAGATCGGCCGGCGTATGAGCAGTTCTTC
size: NA
V: TRBV10-3
D: NA
J: TRBJ2-1

CDR3: CASSELTGNQPQHF
DNA: TGTGCCAGCAGTGAATTAACAGGGAATCAGCCCCAGCATTTT
size: many
V: TRBV6-1
D: NA
J: TRBJ1-5

CDR3: CASSLGSGDTQYF
DNA: TGTGCCAGCAGCTTAGGAAGTGGGGATACGCAGTATTTT
size: NA
V: TRBV7-2
D: NA
J: TRBJ2-3

CDR3: CSARDPLRGASLTGELFF
DNA: TGCAGTGCTAGAGATCCTCTACGGGGGGCCTCGTTAACCGGGGAGCTGTTTTTT
size: NA
V: TRBV20-1
D: NA
J: TRBJ2-2

CDR3: CASSVRQLYNEQFF
DNA: TGTGCCAGCAGCGTCCGACAGCTATACAATGAGCAGTTCTTC
size: NA
V: TRBV11-1
D: NA
J: TRBJ2-1

CDR3: CSVGGGPSNQPQHF
DNA: TGCAGCGTTGGAGGAGGCCCCAGCAATCAGCCCCAGCATTTT
size: NA
V: TRBV29-1
D: NA
J: TRBJ1-5

CDR3: CASSLGGQPMNTEAFF
DNA: TGTGCCAGCAGCCTCGGGGGGCAGCCCATGAACACTGAAGCTTTCTTT
size: few
V: TRBV5-6
D: NA
J: TRBJ1-1

CDR3: CASSFSLRNEKLFF
DNA: TGTGCCAGCAGCTTCTCGCTCAGAAATGAAAAACTGTTTTTT
size: few
V: TRBV12-3/TRBV12-4
D: NA
J: TRBJ1-4

CDR3: CASSRSTGGSGNTIYF
DNA: TGTGCCAGCAGCCGCTCGACAGGGGGCTCCGGAAACACCATATATTTT
size: few
V: TRBV6-5
D: TRBD1
J: TRBJ1-3

CDR3: CASSSTSGGADTQYF
DNA: TGCGCCAGCAGCTCCACTAGCGGGGGGGCAGATACGCAGTATTTT
size: NA
V: TRBV5-1
D: TRBD2
J: TRBJ2-3

CDR3: CASSLQAPQAYF
DNA: TGTGCCAGCAGCTTACAGGCCCCACAGGCGTATTTT
size: many
V: TRBV7-2
D: NA
J: TRBJ2-3

CDR3: CASSHWGSPSGNTIYF
DNA: TGTGCCAGCAGCCACTGGGGCAGCCCCTCTGGAAACACCATATATTTT
size: NA
V: TRBV3-1
D: NA
J: TRBJ1-3

CDR3: CASSQDMGANYGYTF
DNA: TGCGCCAGCAGCCAAGATATGGGGGCAAACTATGGCTACACCTTC
size: NA
V: TRBV5-1
D: NA
J: TRBJ1-2

CDR3: CAGSSSAEINQPQHF
DNA: TGTGCCGGCAGTTCCTCGGCAGAGATCAATCAGCCCCAGCATTTT
size: NA
V: TRBV12-3/TRBV12-4
D: NA
J: TRBJ1-5

CDR3: CASSTDRASYNEQFF
DNA: TGTGCCAGCAGCACCGACAGGGCCTCCTACAATGAGCAGTTCTTC
size: few
V: TRBV4-1
D: TRBD1
J: TRBJ2-1

CDR3: CASSLSPIVPYGYTF
DNA: TGTGCCAGCAGCTTATCCCCTATAGTTCCCTATGGCTACACCTTC
size: NA
V: TRBV7-2
D: NA
J: TRBJ1-2

CDR3: CASSLDQGRNTEAFF
DNA: TGTGCCAGCAGCTTGGACCAGGGTCGAAACACTGAAGCTTTCTTT
size: NA
V: TRBV5-4
D: NA
J: TRBJ1-1

CDR3: CASSSWDRAPGETQYF
DNA: TGTGCCAGCAGTTCCTGGGACCGGGCCCCGGGGGAGACCCAGTACTTC
size: few
V: TRBV7-6
D: NA
J: TRBJ2-5

CDR3: CASSFLAGYNEQFF
DNA: NA
size: NA
V: TRBV28
D: NA
J: TRBJ2-1

CDR3: CASSSALERVTEAFF
DNA: TGTGCCAGCAGTTCCGCACTGGAGCGGGTCACTGAAGCTTTCTTT
size: few
V: TRBV28
D: NA
J: TRBJ1-1

CDR3: CASSLSFNRAGTAYGLEETQYF
DNA: TGTGCCAGCAGTTTAAGTTTCAATCGGGCAGGGACGGCTTACGGCTTAGAAGAGACCCAGTACTTC
size: NA
V: TRBV12-3/TRBV12-4
D: NA
J: TRBJ2-5

CDR3: CASSSGTGGLGGYTF
DNA: TGTGCCAGCAGTTCCGGGACAGGGGGGTTAGGTGGCTACACCTTC
size: few
V: TRBV12-3/TRBV12-4
D: TRBD1
J: TRBJ1-2

CDR3: CASSSLLAGETQYF
DNA: TGTGCCAGCAGTTCCCTACTAGCGGGAGAGACCCAGTACTTC
size: few
V: TRBV12-3/TRBV12-4
D: TRBD2
J: TRBJ2-5

CDR3: CASSFGGLRGKNIQYF
DNA: TGTGCCAGCAGTTTCGGGGGGCTTCGGGGCAAAAACATTCAGTACTTC
size: NA
V: TRBV27
D: NA
J: TRBJ2-4

CDR3: CASRPGQGAFYYEQYF
DNA: TGTGCCAGCAGGCCCGGACAGGGGGCTTTTTACTACGAGCAGTACTTC
size: NA
V: TRBV11-2
D: TRBD1
J: TRBJ2-7

CDR3: CASSQALAGGPEVETQYF
DNA: TGTGCCAGCAGCCAAGCCCTAGCGGGAGGGCCGGAAGTGGAGACCCAGTACTTC
size: few
V: TRBV3-1
D: TRBD2
J: TRBJ2-5

CDR3: CASSQGGVAARYTDTQYF
DNA: TGCGCCAGCAGCCAAGGAGGAGTGGCAGCCAGATACACAGATACGCAGTATTTT
size: NA
V: TRBV4-1
D: NA
J: TRBJ2-3

CDR3: CASSPRQGTGELFF
DNA: TGTGCCAGCAGTCCAAGACAGGGGACCGGGGAGCTGTTTTTT
size: few
V: TRBV12-3/TRBV12-4
D: TRBD1
J: TRBJ2-2

CDR3: CASRARDRGGNTEAFF
DNA: TGTGCCAGCAGAGCCCGGGACAGGGGAGGTAACACTGAAGCTTTCTTT
size: few
V: TRBV2
D: TRBD1
J: TRBJ1-1

CDR3: CASSEGSPLHF
DNA: TGTGCCAGCAGCGAGGGATCACCCCTCCACTTT
size: NA
V: TRBV7-1
D: NA
J: TRBJ1-6

CDR3: CASSLVGGRVTNEQFF
DNA: TGTGCCAGCAGCTTAGTTGGCGGGAGGGTGACCAATGAGCAGTTCTTC
size: few
V: TRBV7-2
D: TRBD2
J: TRBJ2-1

CDR3: CASSLSLTSSSDTQYF
DNA: TGTGCCAGCAGTTTATCGTTAACTAGCAGTTCAGATACGCAGTATTTT
size: few
V: TRBV27
D: NA
J: TRBJ2-3

CDR3: CASSQERLAGAGRETQYF
DNA: TGCGCCAGCAGCCAAGAACGGTTAGCGGGAGCGGGGCGGGAGACCCAGTACTTC
size: once
V: TRBV4-1
D: TRBD2
J: TRBJ2-5

CDR3: CASSPPTGGYTF
DNA: TGTGCCAGCTCACCACCCACCGGAGGCTACACCTTC
size: NA
V: TRBV18
D: NA
J: TRBJ1-2

CDR3: CASRYGPWNTEAFF
DNA: TGTGCCAGCAGATACGGACCCTGGAACACTGAAGCTTTCTTT
size: NA
V: TRBV6-1
D: NA
J: TRBJ1-1

CDR3: CASSYYRGAYEQYF
DNA: TGTGCCAGCAGTTACTACAGGGGTGCCTACGAGCAGTACTTC
size: few
V: TRBV6-5
D: TRBD1
J: TRBJ2-7

CDR3: CASSLASGGQENYEQYF
DNA: TGTGCCAGCAGCTTAGCTAGCGGGGGCCAAGAGAACTACGAGCAGTACTTC
size: few
V: TRBV11-2
D: TRBD2
J: TRBJ2-7

CDR3: CASSSSNRVWNSPLHF
DNA: TGTGCCAGCAGTTCCTCAAACAGGGTTTGGAATTCACCCCTCCACTTT
size: NA
V: TRBV27
D: NA
J: TRBJ1-6